The entry that follows covers one T cell receptor beta chain sequence. These data come from a study of shared T cell receptors in the human thymus. The data were produced by immunoSEQ multiplex PCR, yet TCRdb's version contains in-frame clones alone and is incomplete. Among more than 550,000 clones listed, 70% to 90% were seen once. The ends lost 3 bases at V and 1 base at J; junction bases unmatched: 5. This CDR3 has 17 amino acids. Germline V gives CDR1 SGDLS, CDR2 YYNGEE. These records were also assigned to another study, of human thymus T cells.

The sample comprised thymocytes. This clonotype originated in a boy under two years old with a congenital heart defect. V and J are TRBV9 and TRBJ2-5; TRBD2 matches 14 bases. CDR3 amino acids: CASSGSGTSGGQETQYF. The CDR3 DNA reads as TGTGCCAGCAGCGGATCCGGGACTAGCGGGGGCCAAGAGACCCAGTACTTC.